Listed here are 22 T cell receptor beta chains from one sample, sequenced in a study of T cells in localized non-small cell lung cancer. Clones were read by immunoSEQ multiplex PCR, and TCRdb kept only the in-frame ones, dropping some. The data show about 34,000 clones, with roughly three quarters seen just once and 33% held by the top ten. Sequences were derived from peripheral blood, sampled before any cancer treatment. The receptors were sampled from a male donor older than 55 with stage II squamous cell lung carcinoma.

This clone was recorded once. The chain employs TRBV7-3 and TRBJ2-7; D ambiguous. Trimming pared 2 bases from V and 1 base from J, leaving 12 bases between. The CDR3 has 15 amino acids. Germline V gene data show CDR1 as SGHTA and CDR2 as FQGTGA. The CDR3 here is CASSLGPDISYEQYF. The CDR3 DNA is TGTGCCAGCAGCTTAGGCCCGGATATTTCCTACGAGCAGTACTTC. Full variable domain (outside the CDR3, taken from reference TRBV7-3 and TRBJ2-7): GAGVSQTPSNKVTEKGKYVELRCDPISGHTALYWYRQSLGQGPEFLIYFQGTGAADDSGLPNDRFFAVRPEGSVSTLKIQRTERGDSAVYLCASSLGPDISYEQYFGPGTRLTVT.

The chain uses TRBV5-4 and TRBJ1-5; 7 bases align to TRBD1. The CDR3 has 15 residues. After removal of 4 bases from V and 4 bases from J, the junction contained 8 bases not matched to a gene. Germline V gives CDR1 SGHNT, CDR2 YYREEE (reference sequence). CDR3 sequence: CASSEAGGRNQPQHF. CDR3 DNA sequence: TGTGCCAGCAGCGAGGCAGGGGGAAGAAATCAGCCCCAGCATTTT.

The V gene is TRBV6-1, the J gene TRBJ1-3, with a tentative D call TRBD1 (6 bases). The CDR3 covers 12 residues. Trimming shortened V by 8 bases and J by 6 bases, and 11 bases separated the two germline ends. Germline V gene lookup returns CDR1 MNHNS and CDR2 SASEGT. The CDR3 region is CASGGGINTIYF. The CDR3 coding sequence is TGTGCCAGCGGGGGGGGCATAAACACCATATATTTT.

This clone was counted a single time. This CDR3 is CAIKRDYGYTF. The CDR3 bases are TGTGCCATAAAAAGGGACTATGGCTACACCTTC. The chain carries TRBV19 and TRBJ1-2; D remains ambiguous. The CDR3 covers 11 residues. Germline V CDR1 and CDR2: LNHDA, SQIVND (reference sequence). V lost 10 bases to trimming and J lost 3 bases, with 9 bases between them.

The V and J genes are TRBV2 and TRBJ1-5; no clear D gene. The CDR3 is made up of 13 amino acids. V lost 3 bases and J lost 4, with 7 bases in between. CDR1 and CDR2 (germline): SNHLY, FYNNEI. The CDR3 loop is CASSEEQNQPQHF. Written as DNA, the CDR3 is TGTGCCAGCAGTGAGGAACAGAATCAGCCCCAGCATTTT. Based on the CDR3 plus reference TRBV2 and TRBJ1-5, the full variable domain is EPEVTQTPSHQVTQMGQEVILRCVPISNHLYFYWYRQILGQKVEFLVSFYNNEISEKSEIFDDQFSVERPDGSNFTLKIRSTKLEDSAMYFCASSEEQNQPQHFGDGTRLSIL.

This clone has a single count. Mismatch with germline at one junction end may stem from a read error. J is TRBJ1-6 and V is TRBV13; no firm D call. Germline V gene data show CDR1 as PRHDT and CDR2 as FYEKMQ (reference sequence). The CDR3 is made up of 14 amino acids. CDR3 DNA: TGCGCCAGCAGCCAAGAGACGGGAATATACACCCCCCACTTT. Its translation: CASSQETGIYTPHF.

This chain connects TRBV15 to TRBJ2-7; 11 bases match TRBD1. Germline V gene data show CDR1 as LNHNV and CDR2 as YYDKDF (reference sequence). The CDR3 covers 15 residues. The junction had 3 bases not matched to a gene; V was cut back by 2 bases and J by 3 bases. Here the CDR3 reads CATSRPGQGVYEQYF. The CDR3 DNA sequence: TGTGCCACCAGCAGACCGGGACAGGGGGTCTACGAGCAGTACTTC.

The chain is built from TRBV5-4 and TRBJ2-5; TRBD1 matches at 9 bases. CDR1 SGHNT and CDR2 YYREEE come from the germline V gene (reference sequence). V lost 5 bases to trimming and J lost 4 bases; unmatched junction nucleotides: 6. The CDR3 has 14 amino acids. CDR3 in DNA: TGTGCCAGCAGGGGACAGGGCTATGGAGAGACCCAGTACTTC. Its translation: CASRGQGYGETQYF.

The chain couples TRBV5-8 to TRBJ1-4; 7 positions agree with TRBD1. The germline CDR1 and CDR2 sequences are SGHTS and YDEGEE. This CDR3 is built from 15 residues. Trimming cost V 4 bases and J 4 bases; bases outside gene matches: 7. For the CDR3, the DNA is TGTGCCAGCAGCCCGAGGGGACAGATTAATGAAAAACTGTTTTTT. Its protein is CASSPRGQINEKLFF. Combining the CDR3 with reference TRBV5-8 and TRBJ1-4 gives the whole variable domain EAGVTQSPTHLIKTRGQQATLRCSPISGHTSVYWYQQALGLGLQFLLWYDEGEERNRGNFPPRFSGRQFPNYSSELNVNALELEDSALYLCASSPRGQINEKLFFGSGTQLSVL.

The genes are TRBV6-4 and TRBJ2-2; D call uncertain. Germline V gives CDR1 MRHNA, CDR2 SNTAGT. The CDR3 length is 14 residues. Deletions cut 3 bases from V and 2 bases from J, with 7 bases between. CDR3 sequence reads: CASSEQRNTGELFF. The DNA of the CDR3 is TGTGCCAGCAGTGAACAGAGAAACACCGGGGAGCTGTTTTTT.

The chain is built from TRBV5-6 and TRBJ2-5; 13 nucleotides align to TRBD2. Germline V gene data show CDR1 as SGHDT and CDR2 as YYEEEE. CDR3 size: 17 residues. V gave up 4 bases and J gave up 4 bases; unmatched junction bases: 10. As DNA, the CDR3 is TGTGCCAGCAGCCCCTCCCGACTAGCGGGAGGTCGAGAGACCCAGTACTTC. This sequence encodes CASSPSRLAGGRETQYF. The whole variable domain, filled in from reference TRBV5-6 and TRBJ2-5, reads DAGVTQSPTHLIKTRGQQVTLRCSPKSGHDTVSWYQQALGQGPQFIFQYYEEEERQRGNFPDRFSGHQFPNYSSELNVNALLLGDSALYLCASSPSRLAGGRETQYFGPGTRLLVL.

The chain carries TRBV25-1 and TRBJ1-2; 7 nucleotides line up with TRBD1. Trimming took 0 bases from V and 4 from J; bases not matched to a gene: 5. Germline V gene data show CDR1 as MGHDK and CDR2 as SYGVNS. This CDR3 is built from 15 residues. The CDR3 nucleotides read TGTGCCAGCAGTGAATATAAGGGGGCAGGCTATGGCTACACCTTC. Protein sequence: CASSEYKGAGYGYTF.

This clone appeared a single time. The CDR3 region is CASSLKMNTEAFF. The CDR3 bases are TGTGCCAGCAGCCTCAAGATGAACACTGAAGCTTTCTTT. The chain links TRBV6-1 to TRBJ1-1; no clear D. Germline CDR1 MNHNS, CDR2 SASEGT. Trimming shortened V by 6 bases and J by 0 bases, and 8 bases separated the two germline ends. The CDR3 length is 13 residues.

This clone showed up just a few times. The gene calls are TRBV7-8 and TRBJ2-6; 9 nucleotides line up with TRBD1. Germline values: CDR1 SGHVS, CDR2 FQNEAQ. This CDR3 is 16 amino acids long. Losses at the gene ends were 5 bases for V and 2 bases for J; bases not matched to a gene: 4. Here the CDR3 DNA reads TGTGCCAGCAGCGTAACAGGGGGCCCTGGGGCCAACGTCCTGACTTTC. Protein sequence: CASSVTGGPGANVLTF.

The chain joins TRBV19 to TRBJ2-1, with a tentative D call TRBD1 (6 bases). CDR3 size: 15 residues. Germline V gene sequence: CDR1 LNHDA, CDR2 SQIVND (reference sequence). V was pared by 3 bases and J by 8 bases, with 17 bases between. CDR3 amino acids: CASSMGTGRFDEQFF. The CDR3 DNA is TGTGCCAGTAGTATGGGTACAGGGAGATTCGATGAGCAGTTCTTC.

This chain connects TRBV7-9 to TRBJ2-1, with D tentatively TRBD2 (5 bases). The length of the CDR3 is 13 residues. Germline V gene sequence: CDR1 SEHNR, CDR2 FQNEAQ (reference sequence). The V gene lost 6 bases and the J gene lost 8 bases, with 14 bases spanning the gap. DNA for the CDR3: TGTGCCAGCAGTTTCTGGGGAGCCGATGAGCAGTTCTTC. This sequence encodes CASSFWGADEQFF.

J is TRBJ2-3 and V is TRBV5-1; D not certain. The ends were cut back, 0 bases at V and 3 bases at J, with 8 bases in the middle. Germline lookup yields CDR1 SGHRS and CDR2 YFSETQ. The CDR3 consists of 14 residues. The CDR3 DNA is TGCGCCAGCAGCTTGGAGGGCCGGACAGATACGCAGTATTTT. Its translation is CASSLEGRTDTQYF.

The rearrangement links TRBV27 to TRBJ1-1, with TRBD1 identical over 8 bases. In germline, CDR1 is MNHEY, CDR2 SMNVEV (reference sequence). CDR3 length: 17 amino acids. Unmatched junction bases numbered 6, after V lost 0 bases and J lost 0 bases. The CDR3 loop reads CASSLSARGLLNTEAFF. In nucleotides, the CDR3 is TGTGCCAGCAGTTTATCGGCCAGGGGGCTACTGAACACTGAAGCTTTCTTT.

This chain links TRBV27 with TRBJ1-1; D not resolved. Trimming took off 4 bases at V and 0 bases at J, with 6 bases between the two ends. The CDR3 has 13 residues. Germline CDR1 is MNHEY and CDR2 is SMNVEV (reference sequence). For the CDR3, the DNA is TGTGCCAGCAGTTGGACGGTGAACACTGAAGCTTTCTTT. This codes for CASSWTVNTEAFF.

The chain couples TRBV7-2 to TRBJ1-2; TRBD1 is a possible D gene (6 bases). The CDR3 loop spans 14 amino acids. Trimming removed 2 bases at V and 5 bases at J, with 12 bases between. Germline loops: CDR1 SGHTA, CDR2 FQGNSA. The CDR3 loop reads CASSLREGVYGYTF. CDR3 sequence (DNA): TGTGCCAGCAGCTTAAGGGAGGGGGTATATGGCTACACCTTC.

The rearrangement uses TRBV9 and TRBJ2-7; D is perhaps TRBD2 (6 bases). CDR1 is SGDLS and CDR2 is YYNGEE in the germline V gene. V shed 4 bases and J shed 2 bases, with 13 bases lying between them. CDR3 length: 14 residues. CDR3 protein: CASSPLASAYEQYF. The DNA of the CDR3 is TGTGCCAGCAGCCCTCTAGCGTCCGCCTACGAGCAGTACTTC.

This chain joins TRBV19 and TRBJ1-4; the D gene is possibly TRBD1 (5 bases). The germline CDR1 and CDR2 sequences are LNHDA and SQIVND (reference sequence). CDR3 size: 12 residues. The germline V and J ends were trimmed by 7 bases and 8 bases, with 11 bases remaining between them. The DNA of the CDR3 is TGTGCCAGTACCCAAGGGGAGGAAAAACTGTTTTTT. This translates into CASTQGEEKLFF.